This paragraph reports one T cell receptor (beta chain). This CDR3 has 15 residues. CDR1 and CDR2 (germline): MGHDK, SYGVNS. V was shortened by 2 bases and J by 5 bases, with 12 bases between the two germline ends. The sample comes from a study of blood T cell repertoires in COVID-19. Method: immunoSEQ multiplex PCR; TCRdb's copy keeps in-frame clones and lacks some. The data contain around 250,000 clones, over 75% of them singletons. Specimen: peripheral blood. The J gene is TRBJ2-2, the V gene TRBV25-1, with a tentative D call TRBD1 (5 bases). The TCR comes from a human donor in a cohort sampled during active COVID-19. The CDR3 sequence is CASSETGSKTGELFF. The CDR3, as DNA: TGTGCCAGCAGTGAAACAGGCAGCAAAACCGGGGAGCTGTTTTTT.